A single sample is the source of the 26 T cell receptor beta chains below, sequenced in a study of blood T cells in healthy people across ages. The authors ran a second PCR of about 7 to 11 cycles using a sample-barcoded 5' primer and a J-beta primer mix. TCRdb reprocessed the 5' RACE reads with MiXCR, giving one entry per CDR3 protein. The sample records roughly 860,000 distinct CDR3 sequences, approximately 67% being singletons. Sequenced: blood. The receptors here all came from a man aged 30 to 39 in good health.

This clonotype has just one count. The chain is built from TRBV9 and TRBJ2-1; D gene uncertain. Germline CDR1 reads SGDLS; CDR2 reads YYNGEE. The CDR3 consists of 11 residues. V was clipped by 2 bases and J by 7 bases, with 4 bases between them. CDR3 protein: CASSVQNEQFF. The CDR3 DNA is TGTGCCAGCAGCGTCCAAAATGAGCAGTTCTTC.

The chain is built from TRBV6-5 and TRBJ1-2, with TRBD1 as a possible D gene (6 bases). Between the trimmed V and J ends, which lost 4 bases and 4 bases, there was a span of 10 bases. Looked up from germline, CDR1 is MNHEY and CDR2 is SVGAGI. The CDR3 loop spans 13 amino acids. The CDR3 nucleotides read TGTGCCAGCAGTTGGGCAGGGGCCTATGGCTACACCTTC. Translation gives CASSWAGAYGYTF.

V and J are TRBV3-1 and TRBJ2-1; D unclear. In germline, CDR1 is LGHDT, CDR2 YNNKEL (reference sequence). Trimming cost V 4 bases and J 8 bases, with 18 bases left between them. CDR3 size: 15 residues. The CDR3 region has the DNA TGTGCCAGCAGCCCCCAAGCGAGGCTTTTTCATGAGCAGTTCTTC. Translated: CASSPQARLFHEQFF.

The CDR3 DNA sequence: TGTGCCAGCAGTGACGACAGGGATGGAGAGACCCAGTACTTC. This codes for CASSDDRDGETQYF. This chain uses TRBV6-5 with TRBJ2-5; 7 nucleotides line up with TRBD1. The germline CDR1 and CDR2 sequences are MNHEY and SVGAGI. CDR3 length equals 14 residues. J gave up 4 bases and V 5 bases, and 7 bases lay outside the gene matches.

The chain employs TRBV20-1 and TRBJ2-6; 7 nucleotides match TRBD1. Germline CDR1 DFQATT, CDR2 SNEGSKA (reference sequence). V lost 6 bases to trimming and J lost 3 bases; unmatched junction nucleotides: 11. CDR3 length equals 16 residues. The DNA of the CDR3 is TGCAGTGCCCACAGACAGGGAAGAGTTGGGGCCAACGTCCTGACTTTC. This codes for CSAHRQGRVGANVLTF.

This clonotype has a handful of counts. The CDR3 sequence is CASSQGLAVRGAYNEQFF. The CDR3 nucleotides read TGTGCCAGCAGCCAGGGACTAGCGGTACGGGGGGCCTACAATGAGCAGTTCTTC. The rearrangement links TRBV14 to TRBJ2-1; TRBD2 matches 11 bases. The CDR3 contains 18 residues. Germline lookup yields CDR1 SGHDN and CDR2 FVKESK. V shed 3 bases, J shed 2 bases, and the junction held 9 bases outside the gene matches.

This clonotype was counted a few times. This chain connects TRBV18 to TRBJ2-7; 7 positions match TRBD1. J gave up 3 bases and V 0 bases, and 11 bases lay outside the gene matches. Germline CDR1 is KGHSH and CDR2 is LQKENI. This CDR3 region has 17 residues. The CDR3 DNA is TGTGCCAGCTCACCACCGGATACAGGGGACGGGAACTACGAGCAGTACTTC. Translating gives CASSPPDTGDGNYEQYF. The full variable domain, in which reference TRBV18 and TRBJ2-7 provide the parts outside the CDR3, is NAGVMQNPRHLVRRRGQEARLRCSPMKGHSHVYWYRQLPEEGLKFMVYLQKENIIDESGMPKERFSAEFPKEGPSILRIQQVVRGDSAAYFCASSPPDTGDGNYEQYFGPGTRLTVT.

The chain carries TRBV5-5 and TRBJ2-1; D not certain. In germline, CDR1 is SGHKS, CDR2 YYEKEE (reference sequence). The CDR3 runs 15 residues. Trimming left V 2 bases short and J 0 bases short, with 9 bases between. The DNA for the CDR3 is TGTGCCAGCAGCTTACAACCTAGCTCCTACAATGAGCAGTTCTTC. It specifies CASSLQPSSYNEQFF.

The rearrangement links TRBV12-3 or TRBV12-4 to TRBJ2-3, with 10 bases identical to TRBD2. The J segment lost 6 bases and the V segment lost 4 bases, leaving 4 bases of the junction unmatched. This CDR3 is 14 amino acids long. CDR3 sequence reads: CASSSVAGGDTQYF. CDR3 DNA sequence: TGTGCCAGCAGTTCAGTAGCGGGGGGTGATACGCAGTATTTT.

V is TRBV29-1 and J is TRBJ2-1, with 14 nucleotides matching TRBD2. The CDR3 loop spans 14 amino acids. Germline V CDR1 and CDR2: SQVTM, ANQGSEA. J lost 10 bases, V lost 8 bases, and 10 bases had no gene match. This CDR3 is CSLRGLAGAREQFF. CDR3 in DNA: TGCAGCCTTAGGGGACTAGCGGGGGCTAGAGAGCAGTTCTTC.

This clonotype was counted between two and nine times. V usage is TRBV6-6 and J usage is TRBJ2-2; D might be TRBD2 (5 bases). Trimming cost V 4 bases and J 3 bases, with 12 bases left between them. Looked up from germline, CDR1 is MNHNY and CDR2 is SVGAGI (reference sequence). The CDR3 length is 15 residues. The CDR3 region is CASSSQEGYTGELFF. The CDR3 DNA reads TGTGCCAGCAGTTCCCAAGAGGGTTACACCGGGGAGCTGTTTTTT.

The rearrangement joins TRBV10-3 to TRBJ2-5, with D perhaps TRBD1 or TRBD2 (5 bases each). CDR3 length: 15 residues. The V end lost 6 bases, the J end lost 3 bases, and 17 bases lay between the germline ends. Germline V gene data show CDR1 as ENHRY and CDR2 as SYGVKD. CDR3 region: CAISPGVRVKETQYF. CDR3 in DNA: TGTGCCATCAGCCCCGGGGTCAGGGTAAAAGAGACCCAGTACTTC.

This clonotype was observed once. The J gene is TRBJ2-7, the V gene TRBV3-1; the D gene is possibly TRBD2 (5 bases). Germline values: CDR1 LGHDT, CDR2 YNNKEL (reference sequence). The CDR3 contains 16 residues. The V gene lost 2 bases and the J gene lost 0 bases, with 14 bases spanning the gap. DNA for the CDR3: TGTGCCAGCAGCCAATCGCGCGGACGGGGCTCCTACGAGCAGTACTTC. Translated, it gives CASSQSRGRGSYEQYF.

This clonotype appeared a few times. The chain joins TRBV29-1 to TRBJ2-7; tentative D call: TRBD1 (6 bases). The germline V gene has CDR1 SQVTM and CDR2 ANQGSEA. The CDR3 runs 13 residues. Trimming took off 1 base at V and 2 bases at J, with 9 bases between the two ends. This CDR3 reads CSVEVQGTYEQYF. The CDR3 nucleotides read TGCAGCGTTGAAGTTCAGGGGACCTACGAGCAGTACTTC.

The table lists this clonotype with many counts. The genes are TRBV29-1 and TRBJ2-5, with TRBD1 identical over 10 bases. CDR1 is SQVTM and CDR2 is ANQGSEA in the germline V gene. The J segment lost 7 bases and the V segment lost 6 bases, leaving 17 bases of the junction unmatched. The CDR3 extends over 16 amino acids. The CDR3 region has the DNA TGCAGCGTAACCGGACAGGGGGACCTTCGGGTTGGGACCCAGTACTTC. Encoded protein: CSVTGQGDLRVGTQYF.

This clonotype has just one count. The J gene is TRBJ2-7, the V gene TRBV4-2, with 8 bases identical to TRBD2. The CDR3 spans 14 residues. In germline, CDR1 is LGHNA, CDR2 YNFKEQ. The ends lost 2 bases at V and 3 bases at J; junction bases unmatched: 3. Here the CDR3 reads CASSQRGRNYEQYF. The DNA of the CDR3 is TGTGCCAGCAGCCAACGCGGGAGGAACTACGAGCAGTACTTC.

The chain carries TRBV7-2 and TRBJ2-1; 11 nucleotides align to TRBD2. V was clipped by 6 bases and J by 8 bases; unmatched bases: 9. This CDR3 has 15 amino acids. Germline values: CDR1 SGHTA, CDR2 FQGNSA. CDR3 residues: CASRPPGLAGDEQFF. The CDR3, as DNA: TGTGCCAGCAGACCCCCAGGACTAGCGGGCGATGAGCAGTTCTTC.

The chain uses TRBV12-3 or TRBV12-4 and TRBJ1-1, with D tentatively TRBD1 (5 bases). Trimming pared 6 bases from V and 4 bases from J, leaving 21 bases between. This CDR3 is 16 amino acids long. CDR3 nucleotides: TGTGCCAGCAGCTTAAATCCTCAAGGGACCCTCACTGAAGCTTTCTTT. Amino acids: CASSLNPQGTLTEAFF.

This clonotype came up a few times. The chain carries TRBV20-1 and TRBJ2-5; D ambiguous. The V end was cut by 5 bases, the J end by 5 bases, with 15 bases between. The CDR3 length is 13 residues. Germline CDR1 and CDR2: DFQATT and SNEGSKA (reference sequence). The CDR3 protein is CSAPLSSRETQYF. The CDR3 DNA is TGCAGTGCTCCCTTGAGCAGTAGGGAGACCCAGTACTTC.

This clonotype was picked up a small number of times. The chain employs TRBV12-3 or TRBV12-4 and TRBJ1-5; TRBD1 agrees at 8 bases. The CDR3 runs 16 residues. With V trimmed by 1 base and J by 3 bases, 5 bases remained unmatched. The CDR3 here is CASSLVAGGTNQPQHF. CDR3 nucleotides: TGTGCCAGCAGTTTAGTCGCAGGGGGCACCAATCAGCCCCAGCATTTT.

This clonotype was picked up one time. The gene calls are TRBV12-3 or TRBV12-4 and TRBJ2-3; 8 bases match TRBD2. This CDR3 comprises 17 residues. The trim removed 2 bases at V and 3 bases at J, leaving 10 bases unmatched. The CDR3 DNA is TGTGCCAGCAGTTTAATGGCTAGCGGGTTTGCGACAGATACGCAGTATTTT. This encodes CASSLMASGFATDTQYF.

The chain uses TRBV7-9 and TRBJ1-4; 7 bases map to TRBD1. This CDR3 has 16 residues. Germline-derived CDR1 and CDR2 are SEHNR and FQNEAQ (reference sequence). Germline trimming cut 5 bases from V and 0 bases from J; bases unmatched to any gene: 6. CDR3 nucleotides: TGTGCCAGCAGCCCGGGACAGCGTGCAACTAATGAAAAACTGTTTTTT. As protein: CASSPGQRATNEKLFF.

This clonotype was observed a few times. V is TRBV4-3 and J is TRBJ2-1; 9 nucleotides match TRBD2. CDR3 length: 15 residues. Germline V gene sequence: CDR1 LGHNA, CDR2 YSLEER. The V segment lost 5 bases and the J segment 12 bases; nucleotides outside the gene matches: 14. This CDR3 is CASSARLADHIRQFF. The CDR3 DNA reads TGCGCCAGCAGCGCCCGACTAGCGGATCACATTCGGCAGTTCTTC.

The V gene is TRBV20-1, the J gene TRBJ2-3; 11 bases line up with TRBD2. This CDR3 is 17 amino acids long. The germline gives CDR1 DFQATT, CDR2 SNEGSKA (reference sequence). The V gene end was trimmed by 2 bases and the J gene end by 4 bases; junction bases not matched to a gene: 11. The DNA of the CDR3 is TGCAGTGCTAGAACCTCTACTAGCGGGAGTTTTGCAGATACGCAGTATTTT. This codes for CSARTSTSGSFADTQYF.

V gene TRBV3-1 combines with J gene TRBJ1-1; D remains ambiguous. CDR1 is LGHDT and CDR2 is YNNKEL in the germline V gene (reference sequence). Trimming pared 4 bases from V and 4 bases from J, leaving 16 bases between. The CDR3 contains 15 residues. CDR3 sequence (DNA): TGTGCCAGCAGCCGGTTGGTGGGCTATGGCACTGAAGCTTTCTTT. Amino acid sequence: CASSRLVGYGTEAFF.

The chain is built from TRBV7-9 and TRBJ2-3; possible D gene TRBD1, 6 bases. The germline V gene has CDR1 SEHNR and CDR2 FQNEAQ (reference sequence). This CDR3 is 17 amino acids long. V was cut by 4 bases and J by 5 bases, with 22 bases left in between. The DNA for the CDR3 is TGTGCCAGCAGCTCGCCACACAGGGAACGGTTGCAAGATACGCAGTATTTT. Its translation: CASSSPHRERLQDTQYF.